Following are 27 T cell receptor beta chains from one sample sequenced in a study of regulatory T cells in long-lasting Graves disease. Assembly of TCR beta libraries relied on iRepertoire HTBI primers together with Arm-PCR of CDR3 regions. TCRdb re-derived calls from the multiplex PCR reads in MiXCR, one entry per CDR3 protein. In the table there are 700,000 or so distinct CDR3 sequences, about 32% of which are singletons. Time point in this sample: persistent/refractory GD, antithyroid drugs over 5 years with positive TRAb. Making the TCR library involved RNA that had been extracted from PBMCs. The sequences come from peripheral blood mononuclear cells (PBMCs), collected when the disease was refractory, from a patient treated with antithyroid drugs. Receptors were obtained from a female donor with Graves disease.

Concerning this clonotype: A read error is possible here, since a much larger clone lies one base away. No conserved phenylalanine or tryptophan ends this CDR3, so it is likely a read error. The chain links TRBV2 to TRBJ1-2; D perhaps matches TRBD1 (5 bases). The CDR3 runs 13 residues. Germline V gene data show CDR1 as SNHLY and CDR2 as FYNNEI. V gave up 3 bases and J gave up 6 bases, with 11 bases separating them. The DNA for the CDR3 is TGTGCCAGCAGTGATGGGGGGTTTAATGGCTACACCCTC. Translated: CASSDGGFNGYTL.

This clonotype was recorded a few times. The chain employs TRBV12-3 or TRBV12-4 and TRBJ1-1; D gene unclear. V gave up 4 bases and J gave up 4 bases, with 10 bases separating them. The CDR3 sequence is 13 residues long. The CDR3 DNA reads as TGTGCCAGCAGTTACCCCTATGGCACTGAAGCTTTCTTT. This sequence encodes CASSYPYGTEAFF.

This clonotype was detected a few times. As DNA, the CDR3 is TGTGCCAGCAGCGCGATACAGGGGTCAACCTACGAGCAGTACTTC. Its protein is CASSAIQGSTYEQYF. This rearrangement joins TRBV5-5 to TRBJ2-7; 7 positions match TRBD1. V lost 4 bases and J lost 2; bases outside the gene matches: 9. The CDR3 consists of 15 residues. The germline V gene has CDR1 SGHKS and CDR2 YYEKEE (reference sequence).

This clonotype was recorded a few times. The chain is built from TRBV3-1 and TRBJ1-5, with a weak D call TRBD1 (5 bases). The CDR3 totals 14 residues. The germline V gene has CDR1 LGHDT and CDR2 YNNKEL (reference sequence). Trimming stripped 8 bases from V and 0 bases from J, with 11 bases between. This CDR3 reads CASGHTASNQPQHF. CDR3 nucleotide sequence: TGTGCCAGCGGACATACCGCTAGCAATCAGCCCCAGCATTTT.

The CDR3 DNA sequence: TGTGCCAGCATCGCTAACAGGGCGAACACTGAAGCTTTCTTT. Amino acids: CASIANRANTEAFF. The V and J genes are TRBV2 and TRBJ1-1; possible D gene TRBD1, 6 bases. Germline lookup yields CDR1 SNHLY and CDR2 FYNNEI. V was trimmed by 7 bases and J by 1 base, leaving 13 bases between them. This CDR3 spans 14 amino acids.

The chain has TRBV6-1 and TRBJ2-2; D is possibly TRBD1 or TRBD2 (5 bases each). The CDR3 consists of 15 residues. Germline V gene data show CDR1 as MNHNS and CDR2 as SASEGT. Trimming pared 2 bases from V and 4 bases from J, leaving 11 bases between. The CDR3, as DNA: TGTGCCAGCAGTGAACCGGGACGGATCACCGGGGAGCTGTTTTTT. The encoded protein is CASSEPGRITGELFF.

This clonotype was observed many times. V usage is TRBV28 and J usage is TRBJ1-2, with TRBD1 identical over 12 bases. Per germline, CDR1 MDHEN and CDR2 SYDVKM. J was trimmed by 5 bases and V by 2 bases; bases with no gene match: 3. This CDR3 has 15 residues. The CDR3 nucleotides read TGTGCCAGCAGTTTAGGGACAGGGGGCAATTATGGCTACACCTTC. This codes for CASSLGTGGNYGYTF.

The chain recombines TRBV20-1 with TRBJ1-5; possibly TRBD1 for D (5 bases). The CDR3 length is 21 residues. The V and J ends lost 2 bases and 2 bases respectively, with 31 bases between them. The V gene's germline CDR1 is DFQATT and CDR2 SNEGSKA (reference sequence). CDR3 sequence reads: CSARYTQTGTKKTKGNQPQHF. CDR3 nucleotide sequence: TGCAGTGCTAGATACACGCAAACCGGGACCAAAAAAACTAAGGGCAATCAGCCCCAGCATTTT.

This clonotype has just a few counts. The chain is built from TRBV19 and TRBJ2-2, with 9 positions matching TRBD1. The germline CDR1 and CDR2 sequences are LNHDA and SQIVND (reference sequence). This CDR3 spans 16 amino acids. After removal of 7 bases from V and 1 base from J, the junction contained 7 bases not matched to a gene. The CDR3 here is CASTYSDRGNTGELFF. In DNA form, the CDR3 reads TGTGCCAGTACCTACTCGGACAGGGGGAACACCGGGGAGCTGTTTTTT.

The chain carries TRBV6-9 and TRBJ2-7; TRBD2 matches 7 bases. The V and J ends lost 2 bases and 4 bases, in that order; junction bases with no gene match: 11. The CDR3 contains 16 residues. CDR1 is MNHGY, CDR2 SVAAGI, per germline. The CDR3 DNA follows: TGTGCCAGCAGTTATCCCAGAGGTGGGGGGGGTTACGAGCAGTACTTC. Protein sequence: CASSYPRGGGGYEQYF.

The V gene is TRBV2, the J gene TRBJ1-5; 8 positions match TRBD1. The CDR3 loop spans 14 amino acids. Losses at the gene ends were 6 bases for V and 7 bases for J; bases not matched to a gene: 8. Germline V lookup: CDR1 SNHLY, CDR2 FYNNEI. In nucleotides, the CDR3 is TGTGCCAGCAGGGACAGGGCCGAGGGCCAGCCCCAGCATTTT. Translated, it gives CASRDRAEGQPQHF. The whole variable domain, filled in from reference TRBV2 and TRBJ1-5, reads EPEVTQTPSHQVTQMGQEVILRCVPISNHLYFYWYRQILGQKVEFLVSFYNNEISEKSEIFDDQFSVERPDGSNFTLKIRSTKLEDSAMYFCASRDRAEGQPQHFGDGTRLSIL.

The rearrangement joins TRBV27 to TRBJ2-7, with no clear D. The CDR3 has 13 residues. V lost 8 bases and J lost 4, with 15 bases in between. Germline loops: CDR1 MNHEY, CDR2 SMNVEV (reference sequence). In nucleotides, the CDR3 is TGTGCCAGCCGTAAAGCGAAGGGTTACGAGCAGTACTTC. Amino acid sequence: CASRKAKGYEQYF.

The sample holds many counts of this clonotype. As DNA, the CDR3 is TGTGCCAGCAGCTTGGTAAGCGGGGGCAATGAGCAGTTCTTC. Translated: CASSLVSGGNEQFF. V and J are TRBV11-2 and TRBJ2-1, with 8 bases lining up with TRBD2. The V segment lost 3 bases and the J segment 6 bases; nucleotides outside the gene matches: 4. Germline CDR1 SGHAT, CDR2 FQNNGV. The CDR3 runs 14 residues.

As for this clonotype: This may be a read error: a much more frequent sequence differs by one nucleotide. CDR3 sequence (DNA): TGTGCCAGCAGTTACCTGGGACTAGCGGAAGAGGCCCAGTACTTC. It encodes CASSYLGLAEEAQYF. This chain uses TRBV6-9 with TRBJ2-5; the match to TRBD2 covers 11 bases. The CDR3 runs to 15 residues. Germline V gives CDR1 MNHGY, CDR2 SVAAGI.

This clonotype was recorded at least ten times. The chain couples TRBV5-6 to TRBJ2-5, with 10 bases that match TRBD2. The CDR3 totals 13 residues. Germline V gene lookup returns CDR1 SGHDT and CDR2 YYEEEE. The V segment lost 6 bases and the J segment 5 bases; nucleotides outside the gene matches: 4. CDR3 protein: CASTLAGDETQYF. CDR3 nucleotides: TGTGCCAGCACCCTAGCGGGAGATGAGACCCAGTACTTC. The complete variable domain, with remaining parts taken from reference TRBV5-6 and TRBJ2-5, reads DAGVTQSPTHLIKTRGQQVTLRCSPKSGHDTVSWYQQALGQGPQFIFQYYEEEERQRGNFPDRFSGHQFPNYSSELNVNALLLGDSALYLCASTLAGDETQYFGPGTRLLVL.

The chain joins TRBV28 to TRBJ1-1; no firm D call. This CDR3 has 15 residues. Per the germline V gene, CDR1 is MDHEN and CDR2 is SYDVKM. V lost 2 bases to trimming and J lost 10 bases, with 20 bases between them. The CDR3 DNA reads TGTGCCAGCAGTTTACCCCTGGCGGGCCCCCAGCGAGCTTTCTTT. This sequence encodes CASSLPLAGPQRAFF.

The chain employs TRBV11-2 and TRBJ1-2; D uncertain. Between the trimmed V and J ends, which lost 4 bases and 0 bases, there was a span of 9 bases. The V gene's germline CDR1 is SGHAT and CDR2 FQNNGV. The CDR3 has 14 amino acids. The CDR3 sequence: CASSYRTSNYGYTF. The CDR3 coding sequence is TGTGCCAGCAGCTATAGGACGTCTAACTATGGCTACACCTTC.

This chain joins TRBV30 and TRBJ1-5, with a possible D match to TRBD1 (6 bases). Germline loops: CDR1 GTSNPN, CDR2 SVGIG (reference sequence). The CDR3 covers 14 residues. Trimming stripped 1 base from V and 4 bases from J, with 11 bases between. The CDR3 region has the DNA TGTGCCTGGAGTGGGACAGTAGTTAATCAGCCCCAGCATTTT. It yields the protein CAWSGTVVNQPQHF.

The rearrangement joins TRBV11-2 to TRBJ1-3, with 10 nucleotides matching TRBD1. The CDR3 runs to 17 residues. V shed 4 bases, J shed 2 bases, and the junction held 8 bases outside the gene matches. The V gene's germline CDR1 is SGHAT and CDR2 FQNNGV. CDR3 coding DNA: TGTGCCAGCAGCTCATCCGGGACAGGGGTTGCTGGAAACACCATATATTTT. This gives the protein CASSSSGTGVAGNTIYF. Drawing the rest from reference TRBV11-2 and TRBJ1-3, the complete variable domain is EAGVAQSPRYKIIEKRQSVAFWCNPISGHATLYWYQQILGQGPKLLIQFQNNGVVDDSQLPKDRFSAERLKGVDSTLKIQPAKLEDSAVYLCASSSSGTGVAGNTIYFGEGSWLTVV.

This clonotype was seen more than once but under ten times. The chain carries TRBV6-2 or TRBV6-3 and TRBJ2-7; TRBD2 aligns across 14 bases. V was pared by 4 bases and J by 7 bases, with 3 bases of the junction left unmatched. The V gene's germline CDR1 is MNHEY and CDR2 SVGEGT. The CDR3 has 14 amino acids. The CDR3 is CASSLGLAGEEQYF. The CDR3 region has the DNA TGTGCCAGCAGTTTGGGACTAGCGGGGGAAGAGCAGTACTTC.

This clonotype occurred many times. This chain connects TRBV27 to TRBJ1-5; D ambiguous. Trimming took 0 bases from V and 4 from J, leaving 10 bases between them. CDR1 MNHEY and CDR2 SMNVEV come from the germline V gene (reference sequence). The CDR3 runs 15 residues. CDR3: CASSLSSHLNQPQHF. As DNA, the CDR3 is TGTGCCAGCAGTTTATCTAGTCACCTTAATCAGCCCCAGCATTTT.

Ten or more counts support this clonotype. V and J are TRBV2 and TRBJ2-7; no clear D gene. CDR1 is SNHLY, CDR2 FYNNEI, per germline. The CDR3 has 12 amino acids. V lost 11 bases, J lost 0 bases, and 11 bases lay in between. Here the CDR3 reads CALRRYSYEQYF. The CDR3 DNA sequence: TGTGCCCTTAGACGGTACTCCTACGAGCAGTACTTC.

This clonotype turned up a few times. CDR3: CASQIGLQPQHF. The CDR3 DNA follows: TGTGCCAGTCAAATAGGGTTACAGCCCCAGCATTTT. The chain joins TRBV28 to TRBJ1-5; D ambiguous. From germline, CDR1 is MDHEN and CDR2 SYDVKM. The CDR3 covers 12 residues. Trimming took 9 bases from V and 7 from J, leaving 13 bases between them.

This clonotype has only a few counts. The rearrangement links TRBV30 to TRBJ2-7; a weak D match, TRBD2 (7 bases). Germline CDR1 reads GTSNPN; CDR2 reads SVGIG (reference sequence). This CDR3 has 13 residues. V was cut by 3 bases and J by 3 bases, with 12 bases left in between. The CDR3, as DNA: TGTGCCTGGAGAGAGGGGGGGAGCTACGAGCAGTACTTC. It is translated as CAWREGGSYEQYF.

This clonotype was detected many times. The rearrangement joins TRBV27 to TRBJ1-2, with D possibly TRBD1 on 6 matching bases. The CDR3 is 15 residues long. V was pared by 3 bases and J by 2 bases, with 13 bases between. Germline V gene lookup returns CDR1 MNHEY and CDR2 SMNVEV (reference sequence). DNA for the CDR3: TGTGCCAGCAGTTTCTCTCAGGGGCGCAACTATGGCTACACCTTC. The encoded protein is CASSFSQGRNYGYTF.

About this clonotype itself: The missing conserved phenylalanine or tryptophan at the end of this CDR3 makes a read error likely. The chain uses TRBV7-9 and TRBJ1-1, with D perhaps matching TRBD1 (5 bases). The V and J ends lost 4 bases and 1 base respectively, with 10 bases between them. The germline CDR1 and CDR2 sequences are SEHNR and FQNEAQ (reference sequence). The CDR3 has 14 amino acids. CDR3 residues: CASSSGTANTEAFL. As DNA, the CDR3 is TGTGCCAGCAGCTCGGGGACGGCGAACACTGAAGCTTTCCTT.

This clonotype occurred a few times. This chain joins TRBV15 and TRBJ1-2; the match to TRBD1 covers 10 bases. The CDR3 is 17 residues long. The junction had 9 bases not matched to a gene; V was cut back by 1 base and J by 4 bases. The germline gives CDR1 LNHNV, CDR2 YYDKDF (reference sequence). Here the CDR3 DNA reads TGTGCCACCAGCAGAGGATCTTTGGGGACAGGGGCCTATGGCTACACCTTC. It specifies CATSRGSLGTGAYGYTF.